These 31 T cell receptor beta chains came from one sample sequenced in a study of blood T cells in healthy people across ages. Primers used in a second PCR of about 6 to 11 cycles were a sample-barcoded 5' primer and a J-beta primer mix. TCRdb passed the 5' RACE reads through MiXCR, listing each CDR3 protein once. The sample shows about 760,000 distinct CDR3 sequences, more than 55% of them seen only once. The sequenced material came from blood. The receptors here all came from a man between 35 and 55 years old in good health.

The chain has TRBV29-1 and TRBJ1-1; 8 bases are shared with TRBD1. V gave up 6 bases and J gave up 1 base; unmatched junction bases: 4. This CDR3 region has 13 residues. CDR1 SQVTM and CDR2 ANQGSEA come from the germline V gene. CDR3 in amino acids: CSVQGTGNTEAFF. The DNA of the CDR3 is TGCAGCGTCCAGGGGACAGGGAACACTGAAGCTTTCTTT.

The J gene is TRBJ2-4, the V gene TRBV7-2; 7 bases fit TRBD2. The trim removed 4 bases at V and 8 bases at J, leaving 17 bases unmatched. The CDR3 runs to 17 residues. The germline gives CDR1 SGHTA, CDR2 FQGNSA. The CDR3 region is CASSSTALGLAVDIQYF. DNA for the CDR3: TGTGCCAGCAGCTCAACCGCCCTGGGGCTAGCGGTAGACATTCAGTACTTC. The variable domain in full, completed from reference TRBV7-2 and TRBJ2-4, reads GAGVSQSPSNKVTEKGKDVELRCDPISGHTALYWYRQSLGQGLEFLIYFQGNSAPDKSGLPSDRFSAERTGGSVSTLTIQRTQQEDSAVYLCASSSTALGLAVDIQYFGAGTRLSVL.

The CDR3 here is CASSQDFAQGPMSYGYTF. CDR3 sequence (DNA): TGCGCCAGCAGCCAAGATTTCGCCCAGGGTCCTATGAGCTATGGCTACACCTTC. The chain combines TRBV4-3 with TRBJ1-2; the D gene is possibly TRBD1 (5 bases). The CDR3 consists of 18 residues. V lost 0 bases and J 4 bases, leaving 21 bases between the germline ends. Per the germline V gene, CDR1 is LGHNA and CDR2 is YSLEER.

This clonotype was found a few times. The genes are TRBV27 and TRBJ2-7; a possible D gene is TRBD1 (6 bases). Germline V CDR1 and CDR2: MNHEY, SMNVEV (reference sequence). V shed 5 bases and J shed 0 bases, with 14 bases lying between them. The CDR3 spans 15 residues. CDR3 region: CASSRRQDSSYEQYF. CDR3 sequence (DNA): TGTGCCAGCAGTAGAAGACAGGATAGCTCCTACGAGCAGTACTTC.

This clonotype has just one count. This chain links TRBV12-5 with TRBJ2-5, with D possibly being TRBD1 (5 bases). The CDR3 contains 15 residues. CDR1 is LGHNT, CDR2 FRNRAP, per germline. Trimming stripped 0 bases from V and 11 bases from J, with 19 bases between. CDR3 sequence reads: CASGLVQGAPNEQYF. CDR3 DNA sequence: TGTGCTAGTGGTTTGGTACAAGGGGCACCCAATGAGCAGTACTTC.

The CDR3 nucleotides read TGTGCCAGCAGCTTAAGGGTAACCCGTCAGCCCCAGCATTTT. Translating gives CASSLRVTRQPQHF. The V call is TRBV7-8, the J call TRBJ1-5; unclear D gene. Germline lookup yields CDR1 SGHVS and CDR2 FQNEAQ. Trimming shortened V by 2 bases and J by 6 bases, and 11 bases separated the two germline ends. The CDR3 is 14 residues long.

In its sample, this clonotype was seen a few times. This chain uses TRBV5-1 with TRBJ1-3; no firm D call. V was trimmed by 0 bases and J by 0 bases, leaving 10 bases between them. Looked up from germline, CDR1 is SGHRS and CDR2 is YFSETQ. CDR3 length equals 16 residues. This CDR3 reads CASSLDGRNSGNTIYF. In DNA, the CDR3 is TGCGCCAGCAGCTTGGATGGCCGCAACTCTGGAAACACCATATATTTT.

V usage is TRBV6-2 or TRBV6-3 and J usage is TRBJ2-7; 13 nucleotides agree with TRBD2. Germline V gives CDR1 MNHEY, CDR2 SVGEGT. CDR3 length: 15 residues. The J segment lost 7 bases and the V segment lost 0 bases, leaving 3 bases of the junction unmatched. CDR3 region: CASSYSGLAGEEQYF. The CDR3 nucleotides read TGTGCCAGCAGTTACTCTGGACTAGCGGGAGAAGAGCAGTACTTC.

The CDR3 DNA sequence: TGTGCCTCCACGGGGCAGGGGACCGGGGAGCTGTTTTTT. Amino acid sequence: CASTGQGTGELFF. This chain uses TRBV7-4 with TRBJ2-2; tentative D call: TRBD1 (6 bases). Trimming took off 11 bases at V and 5 bases at J, with 15 bases between the two ends. CDR3 length: 13 amino acids. Per the germline V gene, CDR1 is SGHVT and CDR2 is SQSDAQ. Drawing the rest from reference TRBV7-4 and TRBJ2-2, the complete variable domain is GAGVSQSPRYKVAKRGRDVALRCDSISGHVTLYWYRQTLGQGSEVLTYSQSDAQRDKSGRPSGRFSAERPERSVSTLKIQRTEQGDSAVYLCASTGQGTGELFFGEGSRLTVL.

This chain uses TRBV3-1 with TRBJ2-3; 8 bases line up with TRBD1. This CDR3 has 15 amino acids. Germline CDR1 is LGHDT and CDR2 is YNNKEL (reference sequence). V gave up 4 bases and J gave up 4 bases; unmatched junction bases: 7. The CDR3 nucleotides read TGTGCCAGCAGCCTCGCCCTGACAGGGGCAGATACGCAGTATTTT. It yields the protein CASSLALTGADTQYF.

This clonotype was seen only a few times. The rearrangement links TRBV7-2 to TRBJ2-4, with D uncertain. CDR1 is SGHTA, CDR2 FQGNSA, per germline. V was clipped by 7 bases and J by 8 bases, with 15 bases between them. The CDR3 is made up of 13 amino acids. CDR3 nucleotides: TGTGCCAGCACCGAGGACGGTTGGGACATTCAGTACTTC. This sequence encodes CASTEDGWDIQYF.

This clonotype was seen at least ten times. The chain couples TRBV12-3 or TRBV12-4 to TRBJ2-4; D may be TRBD1 or TRBD2 (5 bases each). The CDR3 is made up of 14 amino acids. V gave up 6 bases and J gave up 6 bases, with 15 bases separating them. CDR3 DNA sequence: TGTGCCAGCAGCCCTAGTGTTGGGGGAAACATTCAGTACTTC. The encoded protein is CASSPSVGGNIQYF.

V and J are TRBV7-2 and TRBJ1-2; a possible D gene is TRBD1 (5 bases). V was trimmed by 4 bases and J by 4 bases, leaving 16 bases between them. Looked up from germline, CDR1 is SGHTA and CDR2 is FQGNSA. The CDR3 covers 15 residues. The CDR3 DNA reads TGTGCCAGCAGCTCCATGAGGGGAGGCCTCTATGGCTACACCTTC. It encodes CASSSMRGGLYGYTF.

The chain couples TRBV24-1 to TRBJ2-1, with D tentatively TRBD1 (6 bases). From germline, CDR1 is KGHDR and CDR2 SFDVKD. Deletions cut 9 bases from V and 3 bases from J, with 17 bases between. CDR3 length: 15 residues. The CDR3 sequence: CATGSSGTNYNEQFF. Written as DNA, the CDR3 is TGTGCCACCGGTTCCTCCGGGACAAACTACAATGAGCAGTTCTTC.

This clonotype was picked up a small number of times. J is TRBJ2-7 and V is TRBV5-5, with D unresolved. Between the trimmed V and J ends, which lost 0 bases and 0 bases, there was a span of 7 bases. The V gene's germline CDR1 is SGHKS and CDR2 YYEKEE (reference sequence). This CDR3 spans 14 amino acids. Here the CDR3 reads CASSLERTSYEQYF. The DNA for the CDR3 is TGTGCCAGCAGCTTGGAGAGAACCTCCTACGAGCAGTACTTC.

This chain uses TRBV6-2 or TRBV6-3 with TRBJ2-5; D may match TRBD1 or TRBD2 (5 bases each). CDR1 is MNHEY and CDR2 is SVGEGT in the germline V gene. Between the trimmed V and J ends, which lost 4 bases and 2 bases, there was a span of 17 bases. The CDR3 is 16 residues long. CDR3 DNA: TGTGCCAGCAGTTGGGGAGCAGGGTGGATTCAAGAGACCCAGTACTTC. This sequence encodes CASSWGAGWIQETQYF.

This rearrangement joins TRBV7-2 to TRBJ1-1; D might be TRBD1 (5 bases). In germline, CDR1 is SGHTA, CDR2 FQGNSA. V dropped 2 bases and J dropped 1 base, with 17 bases sitting between them. The CDR3 covers 17 residues. The DNA for the CDR3 is TGTGCCAGCAGCTTATTAGGGGCCGCGTGGAGGAACACTGAAGCTTTCTTT. It codes for CASSLLGAAWRNTEAFF.

The chain is built from TRBV12-3 or TRBV12-4 and TRBJ1-4; 7 bases line up with TRBD1. The CDR3 has 15 residues. After removal of 6 bases from V and 5 bases from J, the junction contained 9 bases not matched to a gene. CDR3 region: CASSNRQGLNEKLFF. The CDR3 nucleotides are TGTGCCAGCAGCAACAGACAGGGCCTCAATGAAAAACTGTTTTTT.

The chain is built from TRBV20-1 and TRBJ2-1, with D possibly matching TRBD2 (6 bases). Germline CDR1 is DFQATT and CDR2 is SNEGSKA (reference sequence). V dropped 1 base and J dropped 5 bases, with 15 bases sitting between them. The CDR3 is made up of 15 amino acids. The CDR3 coding sequence is TGCAGTGCTAGAGGGCTAGCGCTTGGAAACAATGAGCAGTTCTTC. It translates to CSARGLALGNNEQFF.

The chain recombines TRBV7-9 with TRBJ2-7; 12 bases are shared with TRBD2. CDR1 SEHNR and CDR2 FQNEAQ come from the germline V gene (reference sequence). V lost 5 bases, J lost 7 bases, and 9 bases stayed unmatched. The CDR3 loop spans 15 amino acids. The CDR3 bases are TGTGCCAGCAGCCCTAGCGGGAGGGGTTCACGAGAGCAGTACTTC. Protein: CASSPSGRGSREQYF.

This clonotype came up a few times. V is TRBV5-1 and J is TRBJ2-3; D is unresolved. The germline V and J ends were trimmed by 0 bases and 6 bases, with 14 bases remaining between them. Looked up from germline, CDR1 is SGHRS and CDR2 is YFSETQ. The CDR3 sequence is 15 residues long. The DNA for the CDR3 is TGCGCCAGCAGCTTGGACGGACGGGTGTTGGATACGCAGTATTTT. Its protein product is CASSLDGRVLDTQYF.

The chain has TRBV3-1 and TRBJ1-5, with D hard to call. The V and J ends lost 1 base and 2 bases respectively, with 9 bases between them. This CDR3 has 15 amino acids. Looked up from germline, CDR1 is LGHDT and CDR2 is YNNKEL (reference sequence). The CDR3 loop is CASSQGEGGNQPQHF. The CDR3 bases are TGTGCCAGCAGCCAAGGGGAGGGAGGCAATCAGCCCCAGCATTTT.

The chain has TRBV28 and TRBJ2-6; either TRBD1 or TRBD2 may fit D (6 bases each). V lost 10 bases to trimming and J lost 1 base, with 23 bases between them. This CDR3 has 18 amino acids. Germline V gene data show CDR1 as MDHEN and CDR2 as SYDVKM. Written as DNA, the CDR3 is TGTGCCACATCGGGGGCGGGGCATTCGGAGTCTGGGGCCAACGTCCTGACTTTC. Encoded protein: CATSGAGHSESGANVLTF. The full variable domain, in which reference TRBV28 and TRBJ2-6 provide the parts outside the CDR3, is DVKVTQSSRYLVKRTGEKVFLECVQDMDHENMFWYRQDPGLGLRLIYFSYDVKMKEKGDIPEGYSVSREKKERFSLILESASTNQTSMYLCATSGAGHSESGANVLTFGAGSRLTVL.

The rearrangement uses TRBV6-5 and TRBJ1-6; D call uncertain. The length of the CDR3 is 14 residues. Germline assignment: CDR1 MNHEY and CDR2 SVGAGI. Trimming took off 6 bases at V and 13 bases at J, with 19 bases between the two ends. This CDR3 reads CASSNTRRNPPLHF. Written as DNA, the CDR3 is TGTGCCAGCAGCAATACGCGGCGAAACCCCCCCCTCCACTTT.

This chain uses TRBV27 with TRBJ1-1; unclear D gene. The germline V gene encodes CDR1 MNHEY and CDR2 SMNVEV (reference sequence). Trimming shortened V by 1 base and J by 0 bases, and 9 bases separated the two germline ends. The length of the CDR3 is 15 residues. CDR3 residues: CASSLFRGMNTEAFF. The CDR3 DNA sequence: TGTGCCAGCAGTTTATTTCGGGGTATGAACACTGAAGCTTTCTTT.

This clonotype showed up just once. The chain carries TRBV12-1 and TRBJ1-4. TRBV12-1 is noted as a pseudogene. The length of the CDR3 is 12 residues. The CDR3 loop reads CASSFGHGKLFF. The CDR3 DNA follows: TGTGCCAGCAGCTTCGGTCATGGGAAACTGTTTTTT.

The chain is built from TRBV20-1 and TRBJ1-6; D might be TRBD1 (6 bases). Germline CDR1 DFQATT, CDR2 SNEGSKA (reference sequence). This CDR3 has 14 amino acids. Trimming cost V 5 bases and J 6 bases, with 14 bases left between them. The chain's CDR3 is CSARRDMFNSPLHF. In nucleotides, the CDR3 is TGCAGTGCTCGCCGGGACATGTTTAATTCACCCCTCCACTTT.

The genes are TRBV10-3 and TRBJ1-3; D might be TRBD1 (6 bases). V dropped 7 bases and J dropped 2 bases, with 12 bases sitting between them. The CDR3 consists of 14 residues. Germline CDR1 is ENHRY and CDR2 is SYGVKD. The CDR3 loop is CAIKPNRAGNTIYF. The CDR3 coding sequence is TGTGCCATCAAACCGAACAGGGCTGGAAACACCATATATTTT.

This clonotype was seen a handful of times. The V and J genes are TRBV29-1 and TRBJ2-7; D is ambiguous. The length of the CDR3 is 16 residues. Germline CDR1 is SQVTM and CDR2 is ANQGSEA. The V end was cut by 4 bases, the J end by 0 bases, with 19 bases between. The CDR3 reads CSVVSRERTSSYEQYF. For the CDR3, the DNA is TGCAGCGTTGTGAGTAGAGAAAGAACTTCCTCCTACGAGCAGTACTTC.

This chain joins TRBV6-5 and TRBJ1-2; D gene unclear. Germline V lookup: CDR1 MNHEY, CDR2 SVGAGI. This CDR3 has 13 amino acids. V was pared by 2 bases and J by 5 bases, with 9 bases between. DNA of the CDR3: TGTGCCAGCAGTTACGCGGACTTTTATGGCTACACCTTC. This translates into CASSYADFYGYTF.

This clonotype has more than one count but fewer than ten. CDR3 sequence: CASSDPGGVRSYEQYF. CDR3 DNA sequence: TGTGCCAGCAGTGATCCGGGAGGGGTGAGGTCCTACGAGCAGTACTTC. The gene calls are TRBV25-1 and TRBJ2-7; TRBD2 aligns across 8 bases. The V segment lost 3 bases and the J segment 1 base; nucleotides outside the gene matches: 8. CDR3 length: 16 residues. Germline loops: CDR1 MGHDK, CDR2 SYGVNS.